This TCR beta chain is drawn from a study of T-cell memory formation after mild COVID-19. CDR1 and CDR2 (germline): SGHNT, YYREEE (reference sequence). CDR3 length: 16 amino acids. V lost 3 bases to trimming and J lost 7 bases, with 17 bases between them. Each CDR3 protein gets one entry after TCRdb re-called the 5' RACE reads with MiXCR. The table has tens of thousands of distinct CDR3 sequences, 9.3% seen once. The source is a young man who had mild COVID-19 (a few samples of this study predate the infection). Cell type and time point are not known. The chain links TRBV5-4 to TRBJ1-6; D is ambiguous. The sequencing sample was made of PBMCs or a T cell subset sorted from them (not recorded which). CDR3 sequence: CASSSAPRAENSPLHF. The CDR3 DNA sequence: TGTGCCAGCAGCTCAGCCCCGCGAGCTGAAAATTCACCCCTCCACTTT.